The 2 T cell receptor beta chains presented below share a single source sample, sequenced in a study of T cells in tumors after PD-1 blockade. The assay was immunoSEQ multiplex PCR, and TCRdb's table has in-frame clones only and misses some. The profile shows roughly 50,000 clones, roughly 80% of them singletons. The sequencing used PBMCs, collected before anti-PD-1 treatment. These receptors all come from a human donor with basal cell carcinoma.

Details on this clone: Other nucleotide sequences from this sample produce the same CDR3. The CDR3 sequence: CASSSSGYFSYEQYF. As DNA, the CDR3 is TGCGCCAGCAGTTCTTCAGGGTACTTCTCCTACGAGCAGTACTTC. The chain links TRBV5-1 to TRBJ2-7, with a weak D call TRBD1 (5 bases). From germline, CDR1 is SGHRS and CDR2 YFSETQ. This CDR3 is built from 15 residues. V lost 5 bases, J lost 0 bases, and 15 bases lay in between.

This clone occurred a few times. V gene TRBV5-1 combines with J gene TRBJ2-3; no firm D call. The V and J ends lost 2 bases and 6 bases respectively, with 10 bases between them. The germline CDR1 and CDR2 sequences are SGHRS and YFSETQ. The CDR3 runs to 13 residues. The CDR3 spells CASSFTDGDTQYF. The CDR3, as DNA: TGCGCCAGCAGCTTTACTGACGGGGATACGCAGTATTTT.